This TCR beta chain is from a study of immune characterization of retroperitoneal liposarcoma. Looked up from germline, CDR1 is SGHRS and CDR2 is YFSETQ. Trimming at V came to 0 bases and at J to 4 bases, leaving 9 bases not matched to a gene. The CDR3 has 16 residues. TCRdb redid the calling of the PCR reads with MiXCR, one entry per CDR3 protein. The data contain about 11,000 distinct CDR3 sequences, over 25% of them singletons. The sequence was collected from a male donor with retroperitoneal liposarcoma. Sample: tumor tissue. The genes are TRBV5-1 and TRBJ2-5; 7 nucleotides match TRBD2. The CDR3 loop is CASSLDSRLARETQYF. The CDR3 DNA reads TGCGCCAGCAGCTTGGATTCCAGACTAGCTCGAGAGACCCAGTACTTC.